The TCR beta chain under discussion was sequenced for a study of T-cell memory formation after mild COVID-19. The overall study: TCR clustering was largely donor specific.

J gave up 4 bases and V 7 bases, and 6 bases lay outside the gene matches. CDR1 and CDR2 from the germline V gene are SQVTM and ANQGSEA. The CDR3 runs 12 residues. With respect to this clonotype: Its antigen is as yet unknown.

Constant-segment primers and 5'RACE yielded cDNA libraries for TCR alpha and TCR beta, each carrying sample barcodes and UMIs. TCRdb re-analysed the 5' RACE reads in MiXCR, keeping a single row per CDR3 protein. The sample has about half a million distinct CDR3 sequences, 18% seen once. Study results and caveats: Cross-reactive memory appears to have joined, as suggested by some responding clones showing up in pre-infection memory.

V usage is TRBV29-1 and J usage is TRBJ1-2; TRBD1 matches 7 bases. This clonotype was obtained from an adult woman who had mild COVID-19 (a few samples of this study predate the infection). Cell type and time point are not known. Material for sequencing was PBMCs or a T cell subset sorted from them (not recorded which). The CDR3 reads CSGRDSGYGYTF. CDR3 bases: TGCAGCGGCAGGGACAGTGGCTATGGCTACACCTTC.